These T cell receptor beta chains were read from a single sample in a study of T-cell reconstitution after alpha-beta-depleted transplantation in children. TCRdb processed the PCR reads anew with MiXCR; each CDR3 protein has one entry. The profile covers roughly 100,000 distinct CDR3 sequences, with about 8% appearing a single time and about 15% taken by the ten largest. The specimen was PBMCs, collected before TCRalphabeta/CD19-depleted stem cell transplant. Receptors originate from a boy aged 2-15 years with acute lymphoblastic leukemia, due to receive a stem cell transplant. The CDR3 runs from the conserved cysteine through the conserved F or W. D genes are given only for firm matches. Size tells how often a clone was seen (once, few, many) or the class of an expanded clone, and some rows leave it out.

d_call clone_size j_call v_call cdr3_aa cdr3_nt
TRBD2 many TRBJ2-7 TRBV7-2 CASSPGTSGRNYEQYF TGTGCCAGCAGCCCCGGGACTAGCGGGAGAAACTACGAGCAGTACTTC
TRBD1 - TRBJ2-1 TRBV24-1 CATGGTGSYNEQFF TGTGCCACCGGCGGGACAGGTTCCTACAATGAGCAGTTCTTC
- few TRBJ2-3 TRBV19 CASSLGDFTDTQYF TGTGCCAGTAGCCTGGGAGACTTCACAGATACGCAGTATTTT
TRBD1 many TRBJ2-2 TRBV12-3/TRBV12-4 CASSSRKTGAFFGELFF TGTGCCAGCAGTTCCAGGAAGACAGGGGCGTTCTTCGGGGAGCTGTTTTTT
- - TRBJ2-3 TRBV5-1 CASSPTDRTDTQYF TGCGCCAGCAGCCCGACAGACAGGACAGATACGCAGTATTTT
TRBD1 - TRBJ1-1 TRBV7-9 CASSRTGSMNTEAFF TGTGCCAGCAGCCGGACAGGGTCCATGAACACTGAAGCTTTCTTT
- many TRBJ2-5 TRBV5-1 CASRRPAQETQYF TGCGCCAGCAGGCGTCCCGCCCAAGAGACCCAGTACTTC
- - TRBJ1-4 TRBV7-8 CASSLRDFRGGEKLFF TGTGCCAGCAGCTTACGGGACTTCAGGGGAGGTGAAAAACTGTTTTTT
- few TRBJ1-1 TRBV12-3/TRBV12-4 CASSSIQASDTLGTEAFF TGTGCCAGCAGTTCCATACAGGCATCGGACACCTTAGGGACTGAAGCTTTCTTT
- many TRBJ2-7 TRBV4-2 CASSQETGGSYEQYF TGTGCCAGCAGCCAAGAGACCGGCGGTAGCTACGAGCAGTACTTC
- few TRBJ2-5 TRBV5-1 CASTMGPALAETQYF TGCGCCAGCACCATGGGGCCGGCGCTAGCAGAGACCCAGTACTTC
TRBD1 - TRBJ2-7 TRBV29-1 CSVEDRTGGYEQYF TGCAGCGTTGAAGACAGGACAGGGGGCTACGAGCAGTACTTC
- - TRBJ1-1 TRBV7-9 CASSLMRGMNTEAFF TGTGCCAGCAGCTTAATGCGGGGCATGAACACTGAAGCTTTCTTT
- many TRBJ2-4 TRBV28 CASRASLAKNIQYF TGTGCCAGCAGAGCCTCACTAGCCAAAAACATTCAGTACTTC
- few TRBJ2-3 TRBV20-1 CSARPRDFTDTQYF TGCAGTGCTAGACCCCGGGACTTCACAGATACGCAGTATTTT
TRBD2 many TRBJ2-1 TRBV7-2 CASSLRASGGHSEQFF TGTGCCAGCAGCTTAAGGGCTAGCGGGGGCCATAGTGAGCAGTTCTTC
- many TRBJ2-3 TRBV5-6 CASSLAVSSSTDTQYF TGTGCCAGCAGCTTGGCAGTTTCTTCTAGCACAGATACGCAGTATTTT
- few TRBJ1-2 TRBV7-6 CASSLPGGYGYTF TGTGCCAGCAGCTTACCAGGTGGTTATGGCTACACCTTC
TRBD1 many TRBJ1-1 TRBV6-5 CASSYANRGDTEAFF TGTGCCAGCAGTTACGCGAACAGGGGAGACACTGAAGCTTTCTTT
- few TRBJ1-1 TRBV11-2 CASSLGRTEAFF TGTGCCAGCAGCTTAGGGAGGACTGAAGCTTTCTTT
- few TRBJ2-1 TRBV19 CASSNLYNEQFF TGTGCCAGTAGTAACCTCTACAATGAGCAGTTCTTC
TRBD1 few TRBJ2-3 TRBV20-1 CSASHRGGTDTQYF TGCAGTGCTAGCCACAGGGGTGGGACAGATACGCAGTATTTT
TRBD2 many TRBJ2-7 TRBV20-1 CSARRLAGDTYEQYF TGCAGTGCTAGACGGCTAGCGGGGGACACCTACGAGCAGTACTTC
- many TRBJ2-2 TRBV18 CASSPEGTGELFF TGTGCCAGCTCACCAGAGGGGACCGGGGAGCTGTTTTTT
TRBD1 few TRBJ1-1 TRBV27 CASSWHRGLNTEAFF TGTGCCAGCAGTTGGCACAGGGGTTTGAACACTGAAGCTTTCTTT
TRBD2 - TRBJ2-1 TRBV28 CASRGLAAYNEQFF TGTGCCAGTCGTGGGCTAGCGGCTTACAATGAGCAGTTCTTC
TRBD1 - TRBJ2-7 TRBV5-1 CASSLETGGQYF TGCGCCAGCAGCTTGGAGACAGGGGGGCAGTACTTC
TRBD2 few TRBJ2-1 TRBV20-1 CSAPGTSYNEQFF TGCAGTGCCCCCGGGACTAGTTACAATGAGCAGTTCTTC
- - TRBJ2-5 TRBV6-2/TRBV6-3 CASSYAETQYF TGTGCCAGCAGTTACGCGGAGACCCAGTACTTC
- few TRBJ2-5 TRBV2 CASSEGRYQETQYF TGTGCCAGCAGTGAAGGACGGTACCAAGAGACCCAGTACTTC
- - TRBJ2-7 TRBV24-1 CATSDQPAGVDEQYF TGTGCCACCAGTGATCAACCGGCAGGGGTTGACGAGCAGTACTTC